These 7 T cell receptor beta chains share one sample of origin, sequenced in a study of cytomegalovirus exposure and HLA in healthy donors. The primer mix had 60 Vbeta and 13 Jbeta primers. The table came from immunoSEQ multiplex PCR; TCRdb's copy has only in-frame clones and leaves some out. In the table there are about 190,000 clones, approximately 84% of which are singletons. The specimen sequenced was PBMCs. The receptors were sampled from a woman in her 30s in good health and CMV-seropositive.

In this sample, this clone turned up a few times. This chain links TRBV15 with TRBJ1-5; 8 nucleotides align to TRBD1. This CDR3 has 17 amino acids. Trimming cost V 4 bases and J 2 bases; bases outside gene matches: 10. Looked up from germline, CDR1 is LNHNV and CDR2 is YYDKDF (reference sequence). The chain's CDR3 is CATSKEQGEMGNQPQHF. For the CDR3, the DNA is TGTGCCACCAGCAAGGAACAGGGGGAGATGGGCAATCAGCCCCAGCATTTT.

The chain employs TRBV5-1 and TRBJ2-7, with no clear D. This CDR3 has 11 amino acids. The ends were cut back, 6 bases at V and 2 bases at J, with 6 bases in the middle. CDR1 is SGHRS and CDR2 is YFSETQ in the germline V gene. Here the CDR3 reads CASNGPYEQYF. DNA of the CDR3: TGCGCCAGCAATGGCCCCTACGAGCAGTACTTC.

The rearrangement uses TRBV5-8 and TRBJ2-5, with D possibly being TRBD2 (6 bases). The CDR3 is 14 amino acids. CDR1 and CDR2 from the germline V gene are SGHTS and YDEGEE. V was clipped by 0 bases and J by 5 bases, with 11 bases between them. CDR3 nucleotide sequence: TGTGCCAGCAGCTTGGACTGGGGAGGCGAGACCCAGTACTTC. Amino acid sequence: CASSLDWGGETQYF.

The rearrangement uses TRBV18 and TRBJ2-7, with D perhaps matching TRBD2 (6 bases). The CDR3 extends over 11 amino acids. Germline values: CDR1 KGHSH, CDR2 LQKENI. V was shortened by 2 bases and J by 7 bases, with 6 bases between the two germline ends. The CDR3 DNA reads TGTGCCAGCTCACCAGGGGGGGAGCAGTACTTC. Encoded protein: CASSPGGEQYF. Together with reference TRBV18 and TRBJ2-7, the CDR3 gives the full variable domain: NAGVMQNPRHLVRRRGQEARLRCSPMKGHSHVYWYRQLPEEGLKFMVYLQKENIIDESGMPKERFSAEFPKEGPSILRIQQVVRGDSAAYFCASSPGGEQYFGPGTRLTVT.

This sequence joins TRBV6-5 and TRBJ1-2; 7 positions match TRBD1. This CDR3 is built from 13 residues. Germline CDR1 MNHEY, CDR2 SVGAGI. V shed 6 bases and J 2 bases; nucleotides not matched to a gene: 3. In nucleotides, the CDR3 is TGTGCCAGCAGGCGACAGGGCAACTATGGCTACACCTTC. Its translation: CASRRQGNYGYTF.

The V gene is TRBV15, the J gene TRBJ2-7, with a possible D match to TRBD1 (5 bases). Per the germline V gene, CDR1 is LNHNV and CDR2 is YYDKDF (reference sequence). Trimming took 0 bases from V and 2 from J, leaving 8 bases between them. The CDR3 runs to 14 residues. CDR3 loop: CATSREGEAYEQYF. The CDR3 DNA reads as TGTGCCACCAGCAGAGAAGGGGAAGCCTACGAGCAGTACTTC. The whole variable domain, filled in from reference TRBV15 and TRBJ2-7, reads DAMVIQNPRYQVTQFGKPVTLSCSQTLNHNVMYWYQQKSSQAPKLLFHYYDKDFNNEADTPDNFQSRRPNTSFCFLDIRSPGLGDTAMYLCATSREGEAYEQYFGPGTRLTVT.

V usage is TRBV19 and J usage is TRBJ1-2; 12 nucleotides match TRBD1. After removal of 6 bases from V and 2 bases from J, the junction contained 10 bases not matched to a gene. This CDR3 has 17 amino acids. CDR1 and CDR2 (germline): LNHDA, SQIVND (reference sequence). Written as DNA, the CDR3 is TGTGCCAGTAGCCTCCGGGACAGGGGGCTGTTAAACTATGGCTACACCTTC. Its protein is CASSLRDRGLLNYGYTF.